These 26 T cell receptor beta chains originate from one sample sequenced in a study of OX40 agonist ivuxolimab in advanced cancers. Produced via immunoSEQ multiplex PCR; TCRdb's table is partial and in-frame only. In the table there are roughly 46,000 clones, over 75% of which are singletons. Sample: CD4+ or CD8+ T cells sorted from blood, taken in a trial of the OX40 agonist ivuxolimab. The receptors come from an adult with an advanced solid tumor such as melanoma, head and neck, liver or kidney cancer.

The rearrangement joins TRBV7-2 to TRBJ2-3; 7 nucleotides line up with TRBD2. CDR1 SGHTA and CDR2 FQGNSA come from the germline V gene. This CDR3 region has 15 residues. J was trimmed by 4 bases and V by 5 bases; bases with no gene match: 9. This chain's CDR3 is CASSQLALRADTQYF. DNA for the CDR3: TGTGCCAGCAGCCAACTAGCGCTGCGGGCAGATACGCAGTATTTT.

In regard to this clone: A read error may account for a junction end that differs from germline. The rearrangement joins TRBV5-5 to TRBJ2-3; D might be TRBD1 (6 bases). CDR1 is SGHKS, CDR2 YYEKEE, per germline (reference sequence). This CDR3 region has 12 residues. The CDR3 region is CASSQPGHPHYF. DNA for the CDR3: TGTGCCAGCAGCCAACCGGGACACCCGCACTATTTT.

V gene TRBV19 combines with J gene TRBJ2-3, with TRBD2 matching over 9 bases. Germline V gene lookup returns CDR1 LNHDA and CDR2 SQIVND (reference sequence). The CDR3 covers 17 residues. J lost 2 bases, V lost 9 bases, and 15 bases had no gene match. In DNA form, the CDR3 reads TGTGCCAGCTCTCTGGGTAGCGGGGGCTTGATCACAGATACGCAGTATTTT. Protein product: CASSLGSGGLITDTQYF.

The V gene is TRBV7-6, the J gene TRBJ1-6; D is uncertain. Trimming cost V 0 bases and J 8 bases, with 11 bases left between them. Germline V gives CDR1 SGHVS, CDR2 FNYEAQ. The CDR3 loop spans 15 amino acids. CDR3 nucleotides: TGTGCCAGCAGCTTAGCGAGGAACGGATATTCACCCCTCCACTTT. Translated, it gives CASSLARNGYSPLHF.

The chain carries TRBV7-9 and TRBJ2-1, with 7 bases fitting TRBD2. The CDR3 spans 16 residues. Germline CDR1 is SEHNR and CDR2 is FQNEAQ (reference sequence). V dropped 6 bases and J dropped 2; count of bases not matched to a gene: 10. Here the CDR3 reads CASSYLAGPTYNEQFF. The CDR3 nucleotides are TGTGCCAGCAGTTATTTAGCGGGCCCCACCTACAATGAGCAGTTCTTC.

The CDR3 coding sequence is TGTGCCAGCAGCGCTGGCAGGGGTTTAGGTGAGCAGTACTTC. It specifies CASSAGRGLGEQYF. The rearrangement links TRBV9 to TRBJ2-7; TRBD1 is a possible D gene (6 bases). Trimming pared 3 bases from V and 7 bases from J, leaving 17 bases between. Germline lookup yields CDR1 SGDLS and CDR2 YYNGEE. The CDR3 is made up of 14 amino acids.

The CDR3 region is CASSPKTGSSYEQYF. DNA for the CDR3: TGTGCCAGCAGCCCGAAAACAGGGTCCTCCTACGAGCAGTACTTC. The rearrangement links TRBV7-9 to TRBJ2-7, with D maybe TRBD1 (6 bases). Germline V CDR1 and CDR2: SEHNR, FQNEAQ (reference sequence). The CDR3 length is 15 residues. Deletions cut 5 bases from V and 0 bases from J, with 14 bases between.

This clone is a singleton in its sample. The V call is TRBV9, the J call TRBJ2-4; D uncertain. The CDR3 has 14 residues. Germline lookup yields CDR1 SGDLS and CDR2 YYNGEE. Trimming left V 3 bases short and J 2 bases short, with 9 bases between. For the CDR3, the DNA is TGTGCCAGCAGCGGACTCCCGTCCAAAAACATTCAGTACTTC. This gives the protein CASSGLPSKNIQYF.

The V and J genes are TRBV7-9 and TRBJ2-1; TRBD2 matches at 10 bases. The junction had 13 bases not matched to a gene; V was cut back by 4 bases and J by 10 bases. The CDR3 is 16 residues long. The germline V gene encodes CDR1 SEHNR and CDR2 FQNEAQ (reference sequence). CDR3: CASSYLAGAPGKEQFF. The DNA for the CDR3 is TGTGCCAGCAGCTATCTAGCGGGAGCCCCAGGGAAGGAGCAGTTCTTC.

The CDR3 DNA sequence: TGTGCCAACTGGAGGGGAGACAGCACAGATACGCAGTATTTT. It is translated as CANWRGDSTDTQYF. This chain joins TRBV18 and TRBJ2-3; tentatively, D is TRBD2 (6 bases). The V end was cut by 10 bases, the J end by 0 bases, with 14 bases between. The length of the CDR3 is 14 residues. CDR1 and CDR2 from the germline V gene are KGHSH and LQKENI.

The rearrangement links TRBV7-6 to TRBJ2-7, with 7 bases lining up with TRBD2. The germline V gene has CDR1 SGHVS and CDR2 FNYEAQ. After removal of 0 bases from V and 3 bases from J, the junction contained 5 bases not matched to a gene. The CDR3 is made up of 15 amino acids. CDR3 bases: TGTGCCAGCAGCTTAGCACCCCCGGGGGGCTACGAGCAGTACTTC. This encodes CASSLAPPGGYEQYF.

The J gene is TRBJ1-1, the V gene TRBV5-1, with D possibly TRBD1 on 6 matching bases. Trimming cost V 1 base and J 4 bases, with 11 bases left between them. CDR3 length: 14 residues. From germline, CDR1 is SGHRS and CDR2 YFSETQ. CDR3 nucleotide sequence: TGCGCCAGCAGCTTGTGGGGGCCGGCCACTGAAGCTTTCTTT. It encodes CASSLWGPATEAFF. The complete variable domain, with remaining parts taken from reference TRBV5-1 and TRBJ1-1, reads KAGVTQTPRYLIKTRGQQVTLSCSPISGHRSVSWYQQTPGQGLQFLFEYFSETQRNKGNFPGRFSGRQFSNSRSEMNVSTLELGDSALYLCASSLWGPATEAFFGQGTRLTVV.

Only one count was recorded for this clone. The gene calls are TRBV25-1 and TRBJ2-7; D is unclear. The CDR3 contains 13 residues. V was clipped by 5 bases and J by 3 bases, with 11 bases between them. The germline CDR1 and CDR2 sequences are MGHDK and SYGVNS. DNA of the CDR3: TGTGCCAGCAGTTGGGCGGCAGGCTACGAGCAGTACTTC. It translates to CASSWAAGYEQYF.

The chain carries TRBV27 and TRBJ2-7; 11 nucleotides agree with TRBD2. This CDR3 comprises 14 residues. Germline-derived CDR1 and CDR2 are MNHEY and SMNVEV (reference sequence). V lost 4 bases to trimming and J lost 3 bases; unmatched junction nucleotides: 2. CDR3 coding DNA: TGTGCCAGCAGTTGGGGACTAGCGGACTACGAGCAGTACTTC. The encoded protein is CASSWGLADYEQYF.

The CDR3 is CAWSVTAANEQFF. DNA for the CDR3: TGTGCCTGGAGTGTTACCGCGGCCAATGAGCAGTTCTTC. This rearrangement joins TRBV30 to TRBJ2-1; D uncertain. Germline V gene data show CDR1 as GTSNPN and CDR2 as SVGIG (reference sequence). The CDR3 runs 13 residues. Trimming cost V 0 bases and J 6 bases, with 9 bases left between them.

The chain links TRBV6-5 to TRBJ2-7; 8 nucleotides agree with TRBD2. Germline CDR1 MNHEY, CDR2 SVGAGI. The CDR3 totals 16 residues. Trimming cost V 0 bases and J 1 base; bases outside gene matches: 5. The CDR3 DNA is TGTGCCAGCAGTTACTCGACGGGGGGGGTGTCCTACGAGCAGTACTTC. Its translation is CASSYSTGGVSYEQYF.

The CDR3 DNA reads as TGTGCCAGCAGCTTAGTGGGAGGGGGTGATGAGCAGTTCTTC. This codes for CASSLVGGGDEQFF. The chain combines TRBV7-9 with TRBJ2-1; D possibly corresponds to TRBD2 (7 bases). V was cut by 1 base and J by 8 bases, with 12 bases left in between. Germline V gene data show CDR1 as SEHNR and CDR2 as FQNEAQ (reference sequence). The CDR3 has 14 amino acids.

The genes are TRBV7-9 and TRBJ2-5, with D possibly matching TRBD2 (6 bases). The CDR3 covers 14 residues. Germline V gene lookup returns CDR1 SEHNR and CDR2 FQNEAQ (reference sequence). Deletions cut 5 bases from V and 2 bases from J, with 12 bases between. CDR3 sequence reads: CASSQGLPQETQYF. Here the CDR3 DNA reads TGTGCCAGCAGCCAGGGACTTCCTCAAGAGACCCAGTACTTC.

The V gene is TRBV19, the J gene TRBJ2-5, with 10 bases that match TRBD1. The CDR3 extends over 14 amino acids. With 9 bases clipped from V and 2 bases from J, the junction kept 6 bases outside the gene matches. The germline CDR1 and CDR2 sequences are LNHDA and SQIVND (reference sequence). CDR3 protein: CASRQGADQETQYF. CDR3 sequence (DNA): TGTGCCAGCAGACAGGGGGCGGATCAAGAGACCCAGTACTTC.

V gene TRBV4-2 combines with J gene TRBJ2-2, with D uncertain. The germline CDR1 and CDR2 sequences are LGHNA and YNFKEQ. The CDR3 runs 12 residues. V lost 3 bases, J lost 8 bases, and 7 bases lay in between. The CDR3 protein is CASSHLAGELFF. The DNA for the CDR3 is TGTGCCAGCAGCCATCTGGCGGGGGAGCTGTTTTTT.

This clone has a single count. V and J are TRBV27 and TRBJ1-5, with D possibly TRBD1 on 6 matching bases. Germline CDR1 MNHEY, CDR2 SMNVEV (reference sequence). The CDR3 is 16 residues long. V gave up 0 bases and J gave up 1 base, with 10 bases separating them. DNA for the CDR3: TGTGCCAGCAGTTTATCCGGGACACTAAGCAATCAGCCCCAGCATTTT. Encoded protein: CASSLSGTLSNQPQHF.

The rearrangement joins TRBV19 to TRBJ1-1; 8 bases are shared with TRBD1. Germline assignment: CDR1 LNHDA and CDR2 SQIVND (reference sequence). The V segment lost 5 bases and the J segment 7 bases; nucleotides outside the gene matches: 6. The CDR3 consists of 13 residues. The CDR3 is CASSLGTGIEAFF. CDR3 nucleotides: TGTGCCAGTAGTCTAGGGACAGGAATTGAAGCTTTCTTT.

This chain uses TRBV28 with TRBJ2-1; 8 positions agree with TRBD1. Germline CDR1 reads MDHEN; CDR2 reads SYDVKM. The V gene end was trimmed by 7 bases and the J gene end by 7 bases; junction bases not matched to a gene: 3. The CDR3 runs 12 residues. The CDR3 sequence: CASTDRENEQFF. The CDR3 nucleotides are TGTGCCAGCACGGACAGGGAAAATGAGCAGTTCTTC.

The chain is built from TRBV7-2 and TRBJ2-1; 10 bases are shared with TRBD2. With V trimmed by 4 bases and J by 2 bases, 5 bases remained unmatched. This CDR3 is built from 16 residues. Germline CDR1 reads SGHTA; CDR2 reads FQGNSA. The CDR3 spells CASSYLAGGAYNEQFF. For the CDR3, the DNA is TGTGCCAGCAGCTACTTAGCGGGAGGAGCCTACAATGAGCAGTTCTTC. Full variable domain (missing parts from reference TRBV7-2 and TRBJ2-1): GAGVSQSPSNKVTEKGKDVELRCDPISGHTALYWYRQSLGQGLEFLIYFQGNSAPDKSGLPSDRFSAERTGGSVSTLTIQRTQQEDSAVYLCASSYLAGGAYNEQFFGPGTRLTVL.

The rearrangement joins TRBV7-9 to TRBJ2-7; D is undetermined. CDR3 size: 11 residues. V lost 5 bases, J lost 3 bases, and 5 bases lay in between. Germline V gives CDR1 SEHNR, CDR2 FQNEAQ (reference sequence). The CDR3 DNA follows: TGTGCCAGCAGCCTAAACTACGAGCAGTACTTC. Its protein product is CASSLNYEQYF.

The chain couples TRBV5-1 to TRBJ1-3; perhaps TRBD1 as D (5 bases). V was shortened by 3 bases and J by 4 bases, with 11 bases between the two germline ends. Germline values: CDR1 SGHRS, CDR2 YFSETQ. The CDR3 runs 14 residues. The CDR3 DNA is TGCGCCAGCAGCTCGGTGGGGCCAGGAAACACCATATATTTT. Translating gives CASSSVGPGNTIYF. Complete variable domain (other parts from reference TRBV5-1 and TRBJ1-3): KAGVTQTPRYLIKTRGQQVTLSCSPISGHRSVSWYQQTPGQGLQFLFEYFSETQRNKGNFPGRFSGRQFSNSRSEMNVSTLELGDSALYLCASSSVGPGNTIYFGEGSWLTVV.